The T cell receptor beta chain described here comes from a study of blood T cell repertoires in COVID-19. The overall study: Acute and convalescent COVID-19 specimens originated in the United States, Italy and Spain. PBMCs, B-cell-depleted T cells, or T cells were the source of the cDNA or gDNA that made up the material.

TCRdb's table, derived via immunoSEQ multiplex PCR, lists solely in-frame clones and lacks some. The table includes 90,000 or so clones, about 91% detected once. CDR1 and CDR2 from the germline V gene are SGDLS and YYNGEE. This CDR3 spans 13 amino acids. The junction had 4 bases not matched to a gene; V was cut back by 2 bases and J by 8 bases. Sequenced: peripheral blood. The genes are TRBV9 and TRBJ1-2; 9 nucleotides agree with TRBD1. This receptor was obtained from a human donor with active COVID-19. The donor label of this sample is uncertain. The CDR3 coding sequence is TGTGCCAGCAGCGTGGGACAGGGTTTAGGCTACACCTTC. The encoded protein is CASSVGQGLGYTF.